Presented here are 23 T cell receptor beta chains from one specimen sequenced in a study of T cells after yellow fever vaccination. One entry per CDR3 protein, called by TCRdb with MiXCR from the 5' RACE reads. Of about 400,000 distinct CDR3 sequences detected, approximately 6% appear once; the ten largest clones hold 15%. Sequencing was performed on PBMCs, taken 5 days after the yellow fever booster vaccination. These receptor sequences come from a man aged 25-45 years who received the YFV17D yellow fever vaccine.

This clonotype has a count of ten or more. The chain couples TRBV5-4 to TRBJ2-1; 11 bases agree with TRBD1. V shed 4 bases and J 5 bases; nucleotides not matched to a gene: 5. Germline CDR1 is SGHNT and CDR2 is YYREEE (reference sequence). The CDR3 has 15 amino acids. This chain's CDR3 is CASSPVDRGHNEQFF. The CDR3 DNA sequence: TGTGCCAGCAGCCCCGTGGACAGGGGGCACAATGAGCAGTTCTTC.

This clonotype was seen at least ten times. The V call is TRBV7-2, the J call TRBJ2-1; TRBD2 aligns across 12 bases. Looked up from germline, CDR1 is SGHTA and CDR2 is FQGNSA. V lost 2 bases, J lost 7 bases, and 3 bases stayed unmatched. The CDR3 covers 15 residues. The CDR3: CASSLLAGGSNEQFF. The CDR3 nucleotides are TGTGCCAGCAGCTTACTAGCGGGAGGGTCAAATGAGCAGTTCTTC.

Ten or more counts support this clonotype. V and J are TRBV5-1 and TRBJ2-5, with TRBD2 matching 7 bases. The V segment lost 0 bases and the J segment 2 bases; nucleotides outside the gene matches: 4. This CDR3 has 15 residues. Germline V gene sequence: CDR1 SGHRS, CDR2 YFSETQ. The CDR3 here is CASSLALGGQETQYF. Written as DNA, the CDR3 is TGCGCCAGCAGCTTGGCCCTCGGGGGGCAAGAGACCCAGTACTTC.

This clonotype was picked up a small number of times. This chain links TRBV5-5 with TRBJ2-7; D possibly corresponds to TRBD2 (6 bases). The CDR3 extends over 14 amino acids. Deletions cut 4 bases from V and 2 bases from J, with 13 bases between. The germline CDR1 and CDR2 sequences are SGHKS and YYEKEE (reference sequence). CDR3 in DNA: TGTGCCAGCAGCGCGGGGCGAGGGGCCTACGAGCAGTACTTC. This translates into CASSAGRGAYEQYF.

This clonotype was picked up many times. V is TRBV14 and J is TRBJ2-3; D may be TRBD1 or TRBD2 (5 bases each). CDR1 is SGHDN and CDR2 is FVKESK in the germline V gene. The CDR3 is 13 amino acids. V shed 3 bases and J shed 6 bases, with 10 bases lying between them. CDR3 sequence reads: CASSQGTPDTQYF. The CDR3 DNA follows: TGTGCCAGCAGCCAGGGGACCCCTGATACGCAGTATTTT.

The V call is TRBV27, the J call TRBJ1-6; no clear D gene. Per the germline V gene, CDR1 is MNHEY and CDR2 is SMNVEV (reference sequence). The CDR3 length is 18 residues. The V end was cut by 7 bases, the J end by 0 bases, with 19 bases between. For the CDR3, the DNA is TGTGCCAGCAATCGTTACCCCCCTGCTAGCTCCTATAATTCACCCCTCCACTTT. Translated, it gives CASNRYPPASSYNSPLHF.

The table lists this clonotype with many counts. V is TRBV5-1 and J is TRBJ2-1, with a possible D match to TRBD2 (6 bases). CDR1 is SGHRS, CDR2 YFSETQ, per germline. CDR3 length: 14 amino acids. V lost 0 bases, J lost 6 bases, and 10 bases lay in between. The chain's CDR3 is CASSLGGGINEQFF. CDR3 sequence (DNA): TGCGCCAGCAGCTTGGGAGGCGGGATCAATGAGCAGTTCTTC.

About this clonotype: Just one base apart from a much larger clone, this may be a read error. The chain carries TRBV12-3 or TRBV12-4 and TRBJ2-2; D may correspond to TRBD1 or TRBD2 (5 bases each). The CDR3 sequence is 14 residues long. The V and J ends lost 6 bases and 5 bases respectively, with 13 bases between them. The CDR3 is CASSQLWGTGELFF. CDR3 DNA: TGTGCCAGCAGCCAACTATGGGGGACCGGGGAGCTGTTTTTT.

The gene calls are TRBV9 and TRBJ2-1; tentative D call: TRBD1 (5 bases). The length of the CDR3 is 14 residues. The germline V and J ends were trimmed by 4 bases and 9 bases, with 17 bases remaining between them. Per the germline V gene, CDR1 is SGDLS and CDR2 is YYNGEE. The chain's CDR3 is CASSPPIRVGEQFF. Here the CDR3 DNA reads TGTGCCAGCAGCCCCCCCATCAGGGTGGGTGAGCAGTTCTTC.

The chain carries TRBV7-8 and TRBJ2-2; D may be TRBD1 (6 bases). Trimming stripped 9 bases from V and 6 bases from J, with 11 bases between. Germline values: CDR1 SGHVS, CDR2 FQNEAQ. The CDR3 covers 12 residues. CDR3 coding DNA: TGTGCCAGTCGACAGGCCGCCGGGGAGCTGTTTTTT. Its translation is CASRQAAGELFF.

This clonotype was found a few times. The chain combines TRBV20-1 with TRBJ1-2, with 9 positions matching TRBD1. The CDR3 loop spans 12 amino acids. Germline assignment: CDR1 DFQATT and CDR2 SNEGSKA (reference sequence). The V and J ends lost 6 bases and 4 bases, in that order; junction bases with no gene match: 3. CDR3 amino acids: CSASDRGYGYTF. The DNA for the CDR3 is TGCAGTGCGTCGGACAGGGGCTATGGCTACACCTTC.

A few counts support this clonotype. V is TRBV7-2 and J is TRBJ2-1, with 13 bases identical to TRBD2. The CDR3 runs to 16 residues. V was pared by 5 bases and J by 7 bases, with 8 bases of the junction left unmatched. Germline V gene lookup returns CDR1 SGHTA and CDR2 FQGNSA. The CDR3 sequence: CASSKTGTSGVNEQFF. The CDR3 DNA reads TGTGCCAGCAGCAAAACCGGGACTAGCGGGGTGAATGAGCAGTTCTTC.

V gene TRBV6-2 or TRBV6-3 combines with J gene TRBJ2-7; TRBD1 matches 7 bases. V shed 8 bases and J 0 bases; nucleotides not matched to a gene: 4. The CDR3 contains 13 residues. Per germline, CDR1 MNHEY and CDR2 SVGEGT. CDR3 amino acids: CASGRQGSYEQYF. DNA of the CDR3: TGTGCCAGCGGCCGACAGGGCTCCTACGAGCAGTACTTC.

This clonotype was seen many times. The chain uses TRBV27 and TRBJ1-2; D is uncertain. V was trimmed by 8 bases and J by 5 bases, leaving 12 bases between them. The CDR3 has 12 amino acids. Germline V gene sequence: CDR1 MNHEY, CDR2 SMNVEV (reference sequence). The CDR3 loop is CASSSGRYGYTF. CDR3 nucleotide sequence: TGTGCCAGCTCCTCCGGTCGGTATGGCTACACCTTC.

This clonotype was observed many times. The rearrangement uses TRBV12-3 or TRBV12-4 and TRBJ2-7; 7 bases are shared with TRBD2. The CDR3 covers 14 residues. V was pared by 6 bases and J by 1 base, with 6 bases of the junction left unmatched. In DNA form, the CDR3 reads TGTGCCAGCAGGGCTAGCGGTAAATCCTACGAGCAGTACTTC. It translates to CASRASGKSYEQYF.

This clonotype was observed at least ten times. This chain connects TRBV6-5 to TRBJ2-3; possibly TRBD1 for D (5 bases). The germline gives CDR1 MNHEY, CDR2 SVGAGI. The V end was cut by 3 bases, the J end by 4 bases, with 11 bases between. The CDR3 sequence is 14 residues long. The CDR3 is CASSYSQGSDTQYF. CDR3 sequence (DNA): TGTGCCAGCAGTTATTCCCAGGGATCAGATACGCAGTATTTT.

This clonotype was counted between two and nine times. The chain's CDR3 is CASSYRDRNYYEQYF. CDR3 nucleotide sequence: TGTGCCAGCAGTTACCGGGACAGAAACTACTACGAGCAGTACTTC. The genes are TRBV6-5 and TRBJ2-7; 7 nucleotides line up with TRBD1. The CDR3 extends over 15 amino acids. CDR1 is MNHEY and CDR2 is SVGAGI in the germline V gene. With V trimmed by 2 bases and J by 3 bases, 7 bases remained unmatched.

This clonotype was seen many times. The chain joins TRBV5-1 to TRBJ2-7, with D tentatively TRBD1 (6 bases). Germline V gene lookup returns CDR1 SGHRS and CDR2 YFSETQ. The CDR3 runs 14 residues. The V end was cut by 0 bases, the J end by 4 bases, with 11 bases between. For the CDR3, the DNA is TGCGCCAGCAGCTTGGCCGGTACAGGGTACGAGCAGTACTTC. Translation: CASSLAGTGYEQYF.

This clonotype has just a few counts. The rearrangement uses TRBV9 and TRBJ2-1; no clear D gene. The CDR3 runs to 14 residues. Germline V gene data show CDR1 as SGDLS and CDR2 as YYNGEE. Trimming took off 1 base at V and 6 bases at J, with 11 bases between the two ends. As DNA, the CDR3 is TGTGCCAGCAGCGTAAGCCCAGGCACCAATGAGCAGTTCTTC. Protein: CASSVSPGTNEQFF. The full variable domain, with the rest looked up from reference TRBV9 and TRBJ2-1, is DSGVTQTPKHLITATGQRVTLRCSPRSGDLSVYWYQQSLDQGLQFLIQYYNGEERAKGNILERFSAQQFPDLHSELNLSSLELGDSALYFCASSVSPGTNEQFFGPGTRLTVL.

In its sample, this clonotype was seen many times. The V and J genes are TRBV18 and TRBJ2-7; 7 bases align to TRBD1. Unmatched junction bases numbered 1, after V lost 4 bases and J lost 1 base. CDR3 length: 13 residues. CDR1 is KGHSH, CDR2 LQKENI, per germline. The CDR3 coding sequence is TGTGCCAGCTCACAGGGACAGTCCTACGAGCAGTACTTC. Its protein product is CASSQGQSYEQYF.

The genes are TRBV27 and TRBJ2-7; TRBD2 matches at 8 bases. Germline CDR1 is MNHEY and CDR2 is SMNVEV (reference sequence). There are 13 residues in the CDR3. V lost 7 bases and J lost 3; bases outside the gene matches: 5. CDR3 coding DNA: TGTGCCAGCATGGGGAGCGGGGGCTACGAGCAGTACTTC. It translates to CASMGSGGYEQYF.

This clonotype came up many times. This rearrangement joins TRBV5-1 to TRBJ1-1, with TRBD1 identical over 9 bases. The CDR3 spans 15 residues. J lost 6 bases, V lost 4 bases, and 10 bases had no gene match. Germline CDR1 is SGHRS and CDR2 is YFSETQ. The CDR3 sequence: CASSRLQGAWAEAFF. CDR3 coding DNA: TGCGCCAGCAGCAGACTACAGGGGGCTTGGGCTGAAGCTTTCTTT.

The rearrangement joins TRBV29-1 to TRBJ2-7; 7 nucleotides agree with TRBD2. CDR1 is SQVTM, CDR2 ANQGSEA, per germline. The CDR3 consists of 13 residues. Losses at the gene ends were 4 bases for V and 4 bases for J; bases not matched to a gene: 7. In nucleotides, the CDR3 is TGCAGCGTTGGATCTAGGGAGGGATACGAGCAGTACTTC. This sequence encodes CSVGSREGYEQYF.